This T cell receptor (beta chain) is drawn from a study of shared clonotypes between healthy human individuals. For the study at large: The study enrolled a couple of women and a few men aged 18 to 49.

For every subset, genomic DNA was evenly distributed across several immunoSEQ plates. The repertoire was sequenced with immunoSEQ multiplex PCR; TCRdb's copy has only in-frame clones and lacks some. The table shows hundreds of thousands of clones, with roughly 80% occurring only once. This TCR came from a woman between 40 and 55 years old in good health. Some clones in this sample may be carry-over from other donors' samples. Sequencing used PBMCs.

CDR3 sequence (DNA): TGTGCCAGCAGCTTAAGTTCAGTCACAGATACGCAGTATTTT. This encodes CASSLSSVTDTQYF. The V and J genes are TRBV11-3 and TRBJ2-3, with D unclear. Germline V CDR1 and CDR2: SGHNT, YENEEA. The CDR3 covers 14 residues. The V end lost 2 bases, the J end lost 2 bases, and 8 bases lay between the germline ends.